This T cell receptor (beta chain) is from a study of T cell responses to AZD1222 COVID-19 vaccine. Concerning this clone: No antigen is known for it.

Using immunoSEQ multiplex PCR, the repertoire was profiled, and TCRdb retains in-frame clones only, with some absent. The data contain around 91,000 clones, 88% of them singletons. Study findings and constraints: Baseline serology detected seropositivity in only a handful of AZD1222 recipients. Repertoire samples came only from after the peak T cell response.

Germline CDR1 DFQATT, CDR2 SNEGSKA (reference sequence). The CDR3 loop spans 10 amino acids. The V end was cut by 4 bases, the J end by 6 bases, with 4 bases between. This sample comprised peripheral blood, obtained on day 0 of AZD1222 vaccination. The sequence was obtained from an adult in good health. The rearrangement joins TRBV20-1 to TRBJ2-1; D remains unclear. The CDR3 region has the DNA TGCAGTGCTAATGGCAATGAGCAGTTCTTC. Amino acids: CSANGNEQFF.